This T cell receptor beta chain was identified in a study of spatial heterogeneity in lung cancer. The sample's time point: blood at routine non-recurrence follow-up after resection. Unsorted whole RNA samples from tumor, nontumor lung or frozen PBMC were sequenced. V was cut by 7 bases and J by 3 bases, with 16 bases left in between. CDR1 ENHRY and CDR2 SYGVKD come from the germline V gene. This CDR3 comprises 15 residues. MiXCR, run by TCRdb on the 5' RACE reads, gives a single entry per CDR3 protein. The sample carries around 110,000 distinct CDR3 sequences, less than 15% recorded once. The receptor was derived from a male donor with early-stage non-small cell lung cancer. The sample consisted of PBMCs, taken at follow-up. This chain joins TRBV10-3 and TRBJ2-1; possible D gene TRBD2, 6 bases. The CDR3 is CAITRSGNDYNEQFF. The CDR3 region has the DNA TGTGCCATCACCCGTAGCGGAAATGACTACAATGAGCAGTTCTTC.